This TCR beta chain was found in a study of tumor and adjacent non-tumor tissue in lung cancer. Three rounds of nested PCR, following a modified ARM-PCR protocol, produced the TCRbeta library. Using its own MiXCR run on the multiplex PCR reads, TCRdb lists one record per CDR3 protein. The table includes around 140,000 distinct CDR3 sequences, 60% to 70% detected once. Study findings and constraints: Compared with tumor, normal lung showed significantly lower TCR diversity. Tumor repertoires had a smaller top 100 clone share than normal lung.

Details on this clonotype: Its antigen is undetermined.

The template was RNA from unsorted bulk tissue. Between August and November 2014, newly diagnosed, chemotherapy-naive lung cancer patients underwent thoracic surgery in China. V lost 5 bases to trimming and J lost 4 bases, with 17 bases between them. Germline-derived CDR1 and CDR2 are DFQATT and SNEGSKA (reference sequence). The CDR3 runs to 14 residues. Sequenced: lung tumor tissue. The V and J genes are TRBV20-1 and TRBJ2-5, with D uncertain. The TCR was taken from a man aged 55 to 70 with small cell lung cancer. The CDR3 here is CSAPRFRKRETQYF. CDR3 coding DNA: TGCAGTGCTCCCAGATTTAGGAAACGAGAGACCCAGTACTTC.